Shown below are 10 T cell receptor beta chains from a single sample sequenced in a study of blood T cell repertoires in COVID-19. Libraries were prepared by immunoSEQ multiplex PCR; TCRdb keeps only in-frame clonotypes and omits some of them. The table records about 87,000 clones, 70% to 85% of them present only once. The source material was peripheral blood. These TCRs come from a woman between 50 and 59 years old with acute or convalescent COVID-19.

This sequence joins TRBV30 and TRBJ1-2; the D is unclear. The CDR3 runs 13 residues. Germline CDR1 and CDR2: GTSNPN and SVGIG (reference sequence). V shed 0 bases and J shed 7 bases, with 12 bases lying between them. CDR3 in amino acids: CAWSVNSRSGYTF. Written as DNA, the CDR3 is TGTGCCTGGAGTGTAAACAGCCGCAGTGGCTACACCTTC.

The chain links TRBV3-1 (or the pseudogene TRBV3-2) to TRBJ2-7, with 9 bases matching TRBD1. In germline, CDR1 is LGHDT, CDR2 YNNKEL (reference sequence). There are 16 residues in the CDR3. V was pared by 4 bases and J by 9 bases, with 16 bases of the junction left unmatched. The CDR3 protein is CASSLRGTGGPAAQYF. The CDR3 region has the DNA TGTGCCAGCAGCCTCCGAGGAACAGGGGGCCCTGCCGCGCAGTACTTC.

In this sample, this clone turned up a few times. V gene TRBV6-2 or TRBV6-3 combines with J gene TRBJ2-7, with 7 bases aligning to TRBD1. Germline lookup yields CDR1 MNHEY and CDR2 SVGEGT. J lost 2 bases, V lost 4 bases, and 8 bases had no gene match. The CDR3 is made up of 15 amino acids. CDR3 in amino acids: CASSSPQGDPYEQYF. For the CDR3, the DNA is TGTGCCAGCAGTTCCCCGCAGGGGGACCCCTACGAGCAGTACTTC.

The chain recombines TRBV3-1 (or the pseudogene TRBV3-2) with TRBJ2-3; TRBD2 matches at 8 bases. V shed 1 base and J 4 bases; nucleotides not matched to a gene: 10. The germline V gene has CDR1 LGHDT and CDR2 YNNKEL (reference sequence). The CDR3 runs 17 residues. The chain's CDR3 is CASSQAGRGVSADTQYF. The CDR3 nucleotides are TGTGCCAGCAGCCAAGCTGGGCGGGGGGTGTCTGCAGATACGCAGTATTTT.

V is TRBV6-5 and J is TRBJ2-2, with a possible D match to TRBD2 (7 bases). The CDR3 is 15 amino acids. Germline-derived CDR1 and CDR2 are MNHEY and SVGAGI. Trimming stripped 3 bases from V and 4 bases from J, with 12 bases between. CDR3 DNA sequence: TGTGCCAGCAGTTATTTAGGGGGGGGCACCGGGGAGCTGTTTTTT. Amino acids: CASSYLGGGTGELFF.

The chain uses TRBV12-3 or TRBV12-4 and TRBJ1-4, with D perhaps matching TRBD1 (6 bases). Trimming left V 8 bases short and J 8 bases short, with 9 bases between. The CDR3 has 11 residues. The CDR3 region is CASRQEEKLFF. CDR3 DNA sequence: TGTGCCAGCCGACAGGAAGAAAAACTGTTTTTT.

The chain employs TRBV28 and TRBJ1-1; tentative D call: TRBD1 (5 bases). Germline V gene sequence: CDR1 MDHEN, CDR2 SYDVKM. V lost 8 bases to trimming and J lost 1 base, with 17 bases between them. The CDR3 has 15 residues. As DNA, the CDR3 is TGTGCCAGCGGGTGGGGGGGACGGACGAACACTGAAGCTTTCTTT. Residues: CASGWGGRTNTEAFF.

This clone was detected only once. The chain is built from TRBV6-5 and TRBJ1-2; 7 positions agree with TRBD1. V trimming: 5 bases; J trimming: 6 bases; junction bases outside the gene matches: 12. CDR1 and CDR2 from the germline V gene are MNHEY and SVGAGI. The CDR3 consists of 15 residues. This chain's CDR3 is CASSPNRGDWDGYTF. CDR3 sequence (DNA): TGTGCCAGCAGTCCTAACAGGGGCGACTGGGATGGCTACACCTTC.

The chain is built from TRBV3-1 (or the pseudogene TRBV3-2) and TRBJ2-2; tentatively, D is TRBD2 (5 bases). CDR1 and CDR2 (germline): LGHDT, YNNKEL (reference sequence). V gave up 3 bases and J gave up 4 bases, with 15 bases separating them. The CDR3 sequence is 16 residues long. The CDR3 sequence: CASSHLLVSGTGELFF. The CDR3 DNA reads TGTGCCAGCAGCCATCTACTAGTATCGGGCACCGGGGAGCTGTTTTTT.

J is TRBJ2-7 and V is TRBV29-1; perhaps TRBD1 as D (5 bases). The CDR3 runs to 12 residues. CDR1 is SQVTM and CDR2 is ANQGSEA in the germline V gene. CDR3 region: CSATGATYEQYF. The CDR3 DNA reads TGCTCCGCAACAGGCGCTACCTACGAGCAGTACTTC.